This TCR beta chain was recovered during a study of blood T cell repertoires in COVID-19. As processed by the authors: Estimates of nucleated cell counts were drawn from the amplification of reference gene primers. Measured with immunoSEQ multiplex PCR; TCRdb has only the in-frame clones, and not every one. V and J calls and clone size are copied from that table; D and trimming were computed from the DNA. This sample yields about 69,000 clones, of which 60% to 80% are seen a single time; 16% belongs to the top ten. This CDR3 is 16 amino acids long. The V end was cut by 2 bases, the J end by 0 bases, with 11 bases between. CDR1 is MGHRA and CDR2 is YSYEKL in the germline V gene.

The sample consisted of peripheral blood. The chain links TRBV4-1 to TRBJ1-3; perhaps TRBD1 as D (6 bases). The receptor was derived from a man aged 60-69 years with acute or convalescent COVID-19. CDR3 DNA sequence: TGCGCCAGCAGCCAAAAAGGACAGTCCTCTGGAAACACCATATATTTT. Its protein product is CASSQKGQSSGNTIYF.